The sequence of this TCR beta chain was determined in a study of human T cells and chemical hapten exposure. The wider study: In the roughly 24-week study, patients were dosed weekly with diphenylcyclopropenone on the scalp throughout. A patient group, mainly female, showed alopecia areata, totalis or universalis. Study-wide results and limits: TCRs exceeding a frequency of 1 in 1000 stayed unchanged under DPC sensitization.

The germline V gene has CDR1 DFQATT and CDR2 SNEGSKA (reference sequence). Between the trimmed V and J ends, which lost 3 bases and 5 bases, there was a span of 10 bases. The CDR3 is 12 residues long. As for this clonotype: Its antigen is as yet unknown.

Each CDR3 protein gets one entry after TCRdb re-called the RACE reads with MiXCR. The data show 80,000 to 95,000 distinct CDR3 sequences, roughly 11% seen once. The time point denotes: patch test 2, 6 weeks after DPC sensitization. The sample's treatment: therapeutic diphenylcyclopropenone sensitization with weekly scalp DPC. Each donor was an alopecia patient between 18 and 70 years of age who qualified for DPC. The material sequenced was whole blood, taken in connection with sensitization to the hapten diphenylcyclopropenone (DPC). J is TRBJ2-5 and V is TRBV20-1; D gene ambiguous. This TCR derives from a man aged 40-50 years with alopecia areata. Some clones in this sample may be carry-over from other donors' samples. The CDR3 region is CSASWLLETQYF. The CDR3 bases are TGCAGTGCTAGTTGGCTCCTGGAGACCCAGTACTTC.